This entry lists 8 T cell receptor beta chains sequenced from one sample in a study of blood T cells in healthy people across ages. Sample-barcoded 5' priming and a J-beta primer mix drove a second PCR of 7 to 11 cycles. TCRdb independently ran MiXCR on the 5' RACE reads; one entry per CDR3 protein. Among about 1.7 million distinct CDR3 sequences listed, roughly 27% were seen once. The material sequenced was blood. The receptor source for this set is a woman aged 25 to 39 in good health.

The V and J genes are TRBV12-3 or TRBV12-4 and TRBJ1-2; D remains ambiguous. The ends were cut back, 5 bases at V and 6 bases at J, with 22 bases in the middle. The CDR3 spans 16 residues. The CDR3 DNA follows: TGTGCCAGCAGTCACCGATCGGGAGGGTCCGGGGATGGCTACACCTTC. This encodes CASSHRSGGSGDGYTF.

This clonotype was seen a handful of times. This chain connects TRBV5-1 to TRBJ2-1; maybe TRBD2 (6 bases). The CDR3 loop spans 13 amino acids. CDR1 is SGHRS, CDR2 YFSETQ, per germline. V lost 0 bases, J lost 10 bases, and 11 bases lay in between. CDR3 loop: CASSLALRGEQFF. The CDR3 coding sequence is TGCGCCAGCAGCTTGGCTCTGCGGGGAGAGCAGTTCTTC.

The rearrangement joins TRBV20-1 to TRBJ2-6, with unresolved D. The germline CDR1 and CDR2 sequences are DFQATT and SNEGSKA (reference sequence). The length of the CDR3 is 15 residues. V lost 3 bases and J 0 bases, leaving 9 bases between the germline ends. The CDR3 nucleotides read TGCAGTGCTAGTTACAGCCTCTCTGGGGCCAACGTCCTGACTTTC. It yields the protein CSASYSLSGANVLTF.

Comment on this clonotype: One end of the junction fails to match germline, which may point to a read error. As DNA, the CDR3 is TGCAGTGCGAGAGGCCCGACTAGCGGCAACAATGAGCAGTTCTTC. As protein: CSARGPTSGNNEQFF. The gene calls are TRBV20-1 and TRBJ2-1, with 9 positions matching TRBD2. The CDR3 spans 15 residues. CDR1 is DFQATT, CDR2 SNEGSKA, per germline (reference sequence).

Only a few counts were recorded for this clonotype. The rearrangement joins TRBV20-1 to TRBJ2-1; D gene ambiguous. Germline assignment: CDR1 DFQATT and CDR2 SNEGSKA (reference sequence). The CDR3 is 12 amino acids. V lost 7 bases and J lost 1, with 8 bases in between. The CDR3 is CSVSGSYNEQFF. Here the CDR3 DNA reads TGCAGTGTAAGTGGGTCCTACAATGAGCAGTTCTTC.

Worth noting for this clonotype: A much larger clone lies a single base off, so this may be a read error. The J gene is TRBJ1-4, the V gene TRBV12-3 or TRBV12-4; D might be TRBD1 (5 bases). CDR3 length: 14 residues. The CDR3 loop reads CASSVRDLGGKRFF. The CDR3 DNA sequence: TGTGCCAGCAGTGTCCGGGACCTAGGAGGAAAACGGTTTTTT.

As for this clonotype: At one end the junction does not follow the germline gene, possibly because of a read error. The rearrangement uses TRBV4-1 and TRBJ2-5; 11 bases fit TRBD2. This CDR3 spans 16 amino acids. Germline V gene lookup returns CDR1 MGHRA and CDR2 YSYEKL. The CDR3 protein is CASSQVVIAGGETQCF. CDR3 coding DNA: TGCGCCAGCAGCCAAGTAGTAATAGCGGGGGGGGAGACCCAGTGCTTC.

This clonotype came up a few times. V and J are TRBV21-1 and TRBJ1-6; the table's D gene call, TRBD1, was not cross checked with the DNA. TRBV21-1 is termed a pseudogene. The CDR3 length is 14 residues. CDR3 sequence reads: CASRLLRGNSPLHF. The CDR3, as DNA: TGTGCCAGCAGACTCCTCCGGGGAAATTCACCCCTCCACTTT.